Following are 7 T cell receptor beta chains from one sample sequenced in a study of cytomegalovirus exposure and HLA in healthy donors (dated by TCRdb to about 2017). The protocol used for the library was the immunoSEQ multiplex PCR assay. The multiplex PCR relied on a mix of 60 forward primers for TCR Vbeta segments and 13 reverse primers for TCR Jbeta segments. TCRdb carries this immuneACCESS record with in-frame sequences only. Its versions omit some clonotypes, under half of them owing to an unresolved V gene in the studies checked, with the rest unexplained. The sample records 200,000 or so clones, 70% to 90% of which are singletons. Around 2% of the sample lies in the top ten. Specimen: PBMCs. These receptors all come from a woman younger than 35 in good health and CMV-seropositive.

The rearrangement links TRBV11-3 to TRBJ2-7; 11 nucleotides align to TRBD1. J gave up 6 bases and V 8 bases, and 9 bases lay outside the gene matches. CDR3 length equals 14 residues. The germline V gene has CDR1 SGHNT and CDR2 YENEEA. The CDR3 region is CASSQRTGGAEQYF. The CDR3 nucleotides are TGTGCCAGCTCGCAGAGGACAGGGGGCGCCGAGCAGTACTTC.

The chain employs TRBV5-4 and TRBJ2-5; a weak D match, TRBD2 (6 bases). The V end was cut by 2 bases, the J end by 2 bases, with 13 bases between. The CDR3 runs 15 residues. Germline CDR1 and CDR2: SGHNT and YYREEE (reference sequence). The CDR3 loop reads CASSFRRGRQETQYF. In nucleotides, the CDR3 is TGTGCCAGCAGCTTTAGGCGGGGTCGACAAGAGACCCAGTACTTC.

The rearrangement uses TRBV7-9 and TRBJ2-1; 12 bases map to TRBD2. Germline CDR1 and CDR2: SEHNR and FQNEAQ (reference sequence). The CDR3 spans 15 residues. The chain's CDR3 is CSSSGGASSYNEQFF. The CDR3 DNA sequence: TGTTCGTCTAGCGGGGGGGCGAGCTCCTACAATGAGCAGTTCTTC.

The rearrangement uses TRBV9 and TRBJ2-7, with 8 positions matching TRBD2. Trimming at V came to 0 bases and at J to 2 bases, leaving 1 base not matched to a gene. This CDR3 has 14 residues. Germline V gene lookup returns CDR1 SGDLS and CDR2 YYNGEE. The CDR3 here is CASSVDGGAYEQYF. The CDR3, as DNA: TGTGCCAGCAGCGTAGACGGGGGGGCCTACGAGCAGTACTTC.

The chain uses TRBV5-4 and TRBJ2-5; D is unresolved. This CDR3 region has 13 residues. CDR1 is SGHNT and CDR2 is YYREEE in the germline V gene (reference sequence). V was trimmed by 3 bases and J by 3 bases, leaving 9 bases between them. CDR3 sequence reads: CASSSFPEETQYF. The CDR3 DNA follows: TGTGCCAGCAGCTCGTTCCCAGAAGAGACCCAGTACTTC.

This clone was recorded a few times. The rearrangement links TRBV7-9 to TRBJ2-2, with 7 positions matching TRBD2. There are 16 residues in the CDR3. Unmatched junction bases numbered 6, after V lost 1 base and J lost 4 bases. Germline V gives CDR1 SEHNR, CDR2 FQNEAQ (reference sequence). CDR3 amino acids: CASSLVRGGGTGELFF. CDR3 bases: TGTGCCAGCAGCTTAGTCCGCGGCGGGGGCACCGGGGAGCTGTTTTTT.

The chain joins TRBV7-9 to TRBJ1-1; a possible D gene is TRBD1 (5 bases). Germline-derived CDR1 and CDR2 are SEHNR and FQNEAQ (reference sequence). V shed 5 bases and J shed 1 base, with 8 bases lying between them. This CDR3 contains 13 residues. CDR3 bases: TGTGCCAGCAGCATACAGGAGAACACTGAAGCTTTCTTT. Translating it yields CASSIQENTEAFF.